In this sample, the clone carrying this T cell receptor beta chain turned up many times. Time point noted: newly diagnosed GD, antithyroid drugs for less than 3 months. Extracted PBMC RNA gave rise to the TCR library. This sample was included in a study of regulatory T cells in long-lasting Graves disease. HTBI primers from iRepertoire and Arm-PCR of CDR3 regions yielded the TCR beta libraries. TCRdb passed the multiplex PCR reads through MiXCR, listing each CDR3 protein once. The sample has about 440,000 distinct CDR3 sequences, about 16% seen once. The V gene's germline CDR1 is SGHDT and CDR2 YYEEEE. This CDR3 is built from 13 residues. Trimming removed 2 bases at V and 2 bases at J, with 7 bases between. These same records also appear under a second study, on T cells in Graves' hyperthyroidism and ophthalmopathy.

This clonotype was obtained from a young woman with Graves disease. Sample: peripheral blood mononuclear cells (PBMCs), taken at new diagnosis, from a patient treated with antithyroid drugs. This chain links TRBV5-6 with TRBJ2-5, with TRBD1 as a possible D gene (6 bases). Here the CDR3 reads CASSFGQQETQYF. The CDR3, as DNA: TGTGCCAGCAGCTTTGGACAGCAAGAGACCCAGTACTTC.